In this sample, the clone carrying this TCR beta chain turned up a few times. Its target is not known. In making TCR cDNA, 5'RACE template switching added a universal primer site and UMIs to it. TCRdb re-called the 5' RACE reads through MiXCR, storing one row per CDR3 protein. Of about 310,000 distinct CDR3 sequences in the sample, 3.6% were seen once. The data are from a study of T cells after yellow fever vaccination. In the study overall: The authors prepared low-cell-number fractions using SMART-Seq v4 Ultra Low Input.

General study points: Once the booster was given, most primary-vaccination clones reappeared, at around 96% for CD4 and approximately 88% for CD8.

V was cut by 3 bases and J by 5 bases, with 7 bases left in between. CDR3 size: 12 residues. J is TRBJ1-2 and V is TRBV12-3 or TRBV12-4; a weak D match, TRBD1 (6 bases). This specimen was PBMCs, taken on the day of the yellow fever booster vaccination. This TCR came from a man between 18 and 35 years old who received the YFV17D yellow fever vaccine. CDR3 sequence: CASSFQGYGYTF. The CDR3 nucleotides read TGTGCCAGCAGTTTTCAGGGGTATGGCTACACCTTC.